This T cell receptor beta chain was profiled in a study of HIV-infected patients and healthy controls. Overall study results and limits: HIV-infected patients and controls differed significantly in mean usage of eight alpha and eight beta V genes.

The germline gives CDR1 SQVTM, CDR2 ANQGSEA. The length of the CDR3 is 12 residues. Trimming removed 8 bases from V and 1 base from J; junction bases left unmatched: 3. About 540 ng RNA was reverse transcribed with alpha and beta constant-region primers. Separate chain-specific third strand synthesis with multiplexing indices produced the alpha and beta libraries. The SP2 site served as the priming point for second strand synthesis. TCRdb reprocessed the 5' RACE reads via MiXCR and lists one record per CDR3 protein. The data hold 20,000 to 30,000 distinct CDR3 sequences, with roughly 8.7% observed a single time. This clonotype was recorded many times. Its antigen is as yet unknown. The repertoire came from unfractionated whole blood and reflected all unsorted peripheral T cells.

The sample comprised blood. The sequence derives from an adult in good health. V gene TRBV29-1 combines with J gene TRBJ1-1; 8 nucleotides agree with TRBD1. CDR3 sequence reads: CSSDRGNTEAFF. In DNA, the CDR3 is TGCAGCTCCGACAGGGGGAACACTGAAGCTTTCTTT.